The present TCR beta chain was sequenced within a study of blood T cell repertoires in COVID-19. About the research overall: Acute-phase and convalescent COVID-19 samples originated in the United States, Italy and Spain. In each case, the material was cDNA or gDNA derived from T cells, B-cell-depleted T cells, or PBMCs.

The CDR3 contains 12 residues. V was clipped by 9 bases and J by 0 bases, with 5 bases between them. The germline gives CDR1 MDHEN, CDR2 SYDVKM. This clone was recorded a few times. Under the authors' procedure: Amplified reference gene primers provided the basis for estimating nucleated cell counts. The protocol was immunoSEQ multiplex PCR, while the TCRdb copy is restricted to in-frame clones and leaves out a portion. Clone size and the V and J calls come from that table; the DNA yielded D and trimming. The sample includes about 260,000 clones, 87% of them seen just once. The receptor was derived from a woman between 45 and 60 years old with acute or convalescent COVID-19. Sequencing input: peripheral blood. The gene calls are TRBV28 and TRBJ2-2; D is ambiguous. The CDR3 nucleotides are TGTGCCAGTACAGCGAACACCGGGGAGCTGTTTTTT. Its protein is CASTANTGELFF.